The rows below give T cell receptor beta chains drawn from one sample of a study of blood T cell repertoires in COVID-19. Profiled with immunoSEQ multiplex PCR; TCRdb holds only in-frame clones, not every one. The table records over 75,000 clones, around 86% of them present only once. Sequencing was carried out using peripheral blood. These receptors were taken from a human donor in a cohort sampled during active COVID-19. The CDR3 runs from the conserved cysteine through the conserved F or W.

length | V | CDR3
15 | TRBV11-2 | CASSLSGQHNSPLHF
16 | TRBV19 | CASSIRAGGNTGELFF
15 | TRBV7-2 | CASSKRTSSNYEQYF
14 | TRBV19 | CASSIGTGVYGYTF
14 | TRBV2 | CASSADRARQPQHF
16 | TRBV7-2 | CASSPRAVSSGNTIYF
18 | TRBV7-8 | CASSRLAGDDSGTGELFF
16 | TRBV7-9 | CASSLVGHTAKETQYF
12 | TRBV6-1 | CASSEGSWGYTF
16 | TRBV28 | CASSLSLAGGGETQYF
15 | TRBV4-1 | CASSQDQGRNSPLHF
17 | TRBV9 | CASSVATRTSSYNEQFF
17 | TRBV6-2/TRBV6-3 | CASSYSRARDRDYGYTF
13 | TRBV6-6 | CASSYSAGNEQFF
15 | TRBV10-3 | CAISDSGWEGTEAFF
14 | TRBV5-5 | CASSLGAGVEPQHF
15 | TRBV4-2 | CASSQGQGSSYEQYF
17 | TRBV2 | CASSALFRDSGGDEQFF
13 | TRBV10-3 | CAISESPGETQYF
16 | TRBV24-1 | CATSDKSGARNNEQFF
13 | TRBV6-5 | CASNLGGAYEQYF
12 | TRBV7-9 | CASSLAAETQYF
14 | TRBV2 | CASSERGDTYEQYF
14 | TRBV11-2 | CASRATGTGNTIYF
14 | TRBV18 | CASSPPGRPYEQYF
16 | TRBV3-1/TRBV3-2 | CASSHARVSYNSPLHF
11 | TRBV20-1 | CSAGPYTEAFF
14 | TRBV7-9 | CASAGGTDNQPQHF
13 | TRBV7-2 | CASSMGQNYGYTF
13 | TRBV2 | CASRPDRQETQYF
15 | TRBV7-9 | CASRSLAGGLDEQYF
15 | TRBV5-1 | CASSLSLAGTYEQYF
17 | TRBV28 | CASSPPGLAASTDTQYF
14 | TRBV7-9 | CASSSDTYTDTQYF
18 | TRBV4-1 | CASSQDPRLAGGIGELFF
13 | TRBV7-8 | CASGGPGANVLTF
15 | TRBV9 | CASSVDVGATDTQYF
15 | TRBV5-4 | CASSKTSGSTDTQYF
14 | TRBV28 | CASSIVAANSPLHF